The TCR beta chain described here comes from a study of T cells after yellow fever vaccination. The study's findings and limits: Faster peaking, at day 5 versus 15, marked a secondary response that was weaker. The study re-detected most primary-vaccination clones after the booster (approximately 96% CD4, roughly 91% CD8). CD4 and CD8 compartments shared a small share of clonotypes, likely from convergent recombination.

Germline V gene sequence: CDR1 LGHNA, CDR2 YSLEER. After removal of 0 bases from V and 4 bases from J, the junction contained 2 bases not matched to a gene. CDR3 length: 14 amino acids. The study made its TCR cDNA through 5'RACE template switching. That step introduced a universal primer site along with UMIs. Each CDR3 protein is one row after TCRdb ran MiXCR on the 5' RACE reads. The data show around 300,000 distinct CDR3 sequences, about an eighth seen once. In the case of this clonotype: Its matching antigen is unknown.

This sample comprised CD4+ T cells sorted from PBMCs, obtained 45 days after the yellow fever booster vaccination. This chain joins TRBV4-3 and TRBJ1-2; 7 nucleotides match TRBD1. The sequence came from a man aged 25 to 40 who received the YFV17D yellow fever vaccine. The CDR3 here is CASSQDRDSYGYTF. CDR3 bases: TGCGCCAGCAGCCAAGACCGGGACAGCTATGGCTACACCTTC.